A single sample gave rise to the 4 T cell receptor beta chains below, sequenced in a study of lymphopenia after photon versus proton radiotherapy. Libraries were prepared by immunoSEQ multiplex PCR; TCRdb keeps only in-frame clonotypes and omits some of them. The sample includes roughly 25,000 clones, roughly 90% seen only once; the top ten take around 0.81%. The sample was peripheral blood, taken from a patient treated with photon-based radiotherapy. The receptors were sampled from a woman in her 50s with cholangiocarcinoma.

The V call is TRBV9, the J call TRBJ1-2; the D gene is possibly TRBD1 (6 bases). Germline V gene data show CDR1 as SGDLS and CDR2 as YYNGEE. V lost 10 bases and J 4 bases, leaving 20 bases between the germline ends. This CDR3 is built from 14 residues. CDR3 sequence (DNA): TGTGCCTCTATAGCGTGGGGGCCTGCCTATGGCTACACCTTC. Residues: CASIAWGPAYGYTF.

A few counts support this clone. The chain combines TRBV7-8 with TRBJ1-2; tentative D call: TRBD1 (6 bases). The CDR3 has 14 residues. The germline gives CDR1 SGHVS, CDR2 FQNEAQ. Trimming pared 7 bases from V and 5 bases from J, leaving 17 bases between. This chain's CDR3 is CASTLGAVGYGYTF. CDR3 DNA: TGTGCCAGCACCCTGGGGGCGGTGGGGTATGGCTACACCTTC.

The rearrangement links TRBV6-5 to TRBJ1-1, with D maybe TRBD1 (5 bases). Trimming cost V 2 bases and J 10 bases, with 14 bases left between them. This CDR3 has 13 residues. Germline V lookup: CDR1 MNHEY, CDR2 SVGAGI. CDR3 protein: CASSYEGPARAFF. CDR3 in DNA: TGTGCCAGCAGTTACGAGGGACCCGCCCGAGCTTTCTTT.

This sequence joins TRBV19 and TRBJ2-1; no clear D gene. CDR1 LNHDA and CDR2 SQIVND come from the germline V gene (reference sequence). CDR3 length: 15 residues. V was clipped by 1 base and J by 1 base, with 8 bases between them. In DNA, the CDR3 is TGTGCCAGTAGTATAGGCCCGTATTCCTACAATGAGCAGTTCTTC. Translated: CASSIGPYSYNEQFF. Filled out from reference TRBV19 and TRBJ2-1, the complete variable domain reads DGGITQSPKYLFRKEGQNVTLSCEQNLNHDAMYWYRQDPGQGLRLIYYSQIVNDFQKGDIAEGYSVSREKKESFPLTVTSAQKNPTAFYLCASSIGPYSYNEQFFGPGTRLTVL.